This TCR beta chain emerged from a study of blood T cell repertoires in COVID-19. V gave up 2 bases and J gave up 5 bases, with 3 bases separating them. This CDR3 spans 11 amino acids. Germline CDR1 is SGHDN and CDR2 is FVKESK. Only in-frame clones appear in the TCRdb table, and some are missing; sequencing was by immunoSEQ multiplex PCR. The table records 200,000 to 250,000 clones, 80% to 95% of them present only once. About this clone itself: The sample has other DNA sequences that encode this CDR3 too.

The sequenced sample consisted of peripheral blood. This chain uses TRBV14 with TRBJ2-5; D gene uncertain. The origin of this receptor is a man between 60 and 75 years old with COVID-19, enrolled during active disease. CDR3 loop: CASSQRETQYF. The CDR3 DNA reads as TGTGCCAGCAGCCAACGGGAGACCCAGTACTTC.